This TCR beta chain was sequenced for a study of CD8 T cells in ankylosing spondylitis. General study points: Ankylosing spondylitis blood appeared to be characterized by a TCR beta motif of several highly homologous variants. Significantly higher representation of disease-linked clones was reported for matched ankylosing spondylitis synovial fluid.

V was clipped by 5 bases and J by 2 bases; unmatched bases: 10. The CDR3 contains 16 residues. Germline assignment: CDR1 SGHDT and CDR2 YYEEEE. Worth noting for this clonotype: Its matching antigen is unknown.

Molecular-barcoded quantitative 5'-RACE produced these TCR beta libraries. From the 5' RACE reads, TCRdb called clonotypes with MiXCR, one entry per CDR3 protein. The repertoire holds approximately 500,000 distinct CDR3 sequences, with over 9.5% as singletons. The sequenced sample consisted of blood, either unsorted or a sorted T cell fraction (not recorded which). The chain carries TRBV5-6 and TRBJ2-1, with 7 bases that match TRBD2. The receptor was isolated from a male donor with ankylosing spondylitis. The CDR3 DNA sequence: TGTGCCAGCAGTCTGGTGGGAGGGCCCCCCTACAATGAGCAGTTCTTC. It translates to CASSLVGGPPYNEQFF.